One sample yielded the 3 T cell receptor beta chains listed below, sequenced in a study of T cell responses to AZD1222 COVID-19 vaccine. Some clones are missing from TCRdb's copy, which holds only in-frame ones; the method was immunoSEQ multiplex PCR. Here the sample spans around 140,000 clones, approximately 90% being singletons. The sample in question was peripheral blood, obtained on day 0 of AZD1222 vaccination. The receptors shown here come from an adult in good health.

Notes on this clone: Its ends do not fully match the called genes, so a read error is possible. The chain employs TRBV29-1 and TRBJ1-1; 9 bases are shared with TRBD1. Per germline, CDR1 SQVTM and CDR2 ANQGSEA. The CDR3 spans 11 residues. The CDR3 reads CSGTQGADAFF. CDR3 sequence (DNA): TGCAGCGGTACACAGGGGGCTGATGCTTTCTTT.

The J gene is TRBJ2-5, the V gene TRBV6-2 or TRBV6-3; D assignment may be TRBD1 or TRBD2 (5 bases each). Germline CDR1 is MNHEY and CDR2 is SVGEGT. CDR3 size: 15 residues. V lost 5 bases to trimming and J lost 1 base, with 14 bases between them. The CDR3 region has the DNA TGTGCCAGCAGTGGGGCGGGCGCCGCCCAAGAGACCCAGTACTTC. This gives the protein CASSGAGAAQETQYF.

The CDR3 loop is CSARTESGYTF. In nucleotides, the CDR3 is TGCAGTGCTAGGACCGAAAGTGGCTACACCTTC. The J gene is TRBJ1-2, the V gene TRBV20-1; D not resolved. CDR1 and CDR2 from the germline V gene are DFQATT and SNEGSKA (reference sequence). Trimming removed 3 bases at V and 7 bases at J, with 9 bases between. There are 11 residues in the CDR3.